This record covers a single TCR beta chain. What it binds is unknown. In the CD4+ fraction, cells were divided into CD45RA+ naive and CD45RA-negative memory subsets. This entry comes from a study of shared clonotypes between healthy human individuals. Study context: Plates per donor: three CD4 naive, three CD4 memory, two CD8 naive, one CD8 memory. Study results and caveats: The rarefaction results pointed to incomplete sorted-subset sequencing despite large depth. Among donors, clonotype sharing was expected to be affected by sequencing depth.

The CDR3 has 15 amino acids. Germline V gives CDR1 PRHDT, CDR2 FYEKMQ (reference sequence). V lost 5 bases and J lost 6; bases outside the gene matches: 7. Using immunoSEQ multiplex PCR, the repertoire was profiled, and TCRdb retains in-frame clones only, with some absent. The sample has about 1.4 million clones, approximately 96% seen once. This chain connects TRBV13 to TRBJ2-3, with TRBD1 identical over 11 bases. Sequencing was done on a sample of naive CD4+ T cells sorted from blood. The sample's subset: CD45RA+ positively selected. This clonotype originated in a man aged 30 to 39 in good health. DNA for the CDR3: TGTGCCAGCAGCATCAGGACAGGGGGCCGCGATACGCAGTATTTT. Translating gives CASSIRTGGRDTQYF. The variable domain in full, completed from reference TRBV13 and TRBJ2-3, reads AAGVIQSPRHLIKEKRETATLKCYPIPRHDTVYWYQQGPGQDPQFLISFYEKMQSDKGSIPDRFSAQQFSDYHSELNMSSLELGDSALYFCASSIRTGGRDTQYFGPGTRLTVL.